This T cell receptor (beta chain) emerged from a study of PD-L1 blockade in urothelial cancer. Study-level background: Analyses were performed on blood at 3 weeks after treatment start (the second dose) and at 6 weeks.

Assay: immunoSEQ multiplex PCR; the TCRdb copy retains only in-frame clones and omits some. Of about 72,000 clones in the sample, approximately 83% were seen once. Time point described: pretreatment peripheral blood. Urothelial carcinoma, locally advanced or metastatic, affected the patients. Deletions cut 5 bases from V and 6 bases from J, with 5 bases between. This CDR3 region has 11 residues. Germline values: CDR1 MNHEY, CDR2 SVGAGI. The clonotype comes from a man aged 60-69 years with urothelial cancer. The starting material was PBMCs, obtained around atezolizumab (anti-PD-L1) treatment. V is TRBV6-5 and J is TRBJ2-1; D gene ambiguous. In DNA form, the CDR3 reads TGTGCCAGCAGTCGGAGCAATGAGCAGTTCTTC. Translating it yields CASSRSNEQFF.